These 19 T cell receptor beta chains were all obtained from the same sample, sequenced in a study of cytomegalovirus exposure and HLA in healthy donors. PCR amplification relied on 60 Vbeta primers (plus 13 Jbeta primers). Assay: immunoSEQ multiplex PCR; the TCRdb copy retains only in-frame clones and omits some. The table lists approximately 79,000 clones, under 80% of them singletons. Sequenced material: PBMCs. The receptors stem from a male donor in good health and CMV-seropositive.

The chain joins TRBV5-1 to TRBJ1-3; D not certain. From germline, CDR1 is SGHRS and CDR2 YFSETQ. The CDR3 consists of 14 residues. Trimming left V 0 bases short and J 0 bases short, with 4 bases between. CDR3: CASSLDGSGNTIYF. CDR3 nucleotides: TGCGCCAGCAGCTTGGACGGCTCTGGAAACACCATATATTTT.

The chain has TRBV27 and TRBJ1-2; D is perhaps TRBD1 (5 bases). CDR3 size: 15 residues. The V gene lost 8 bases and the J gene lost 7 bases, with 23 bases spanning the gap. CDR1 is MNHEY, CDR2 SMNVEV, per germline (reference sequence). CDR3 sequence: CASGYLVEGRIGYTF. The CDR3 bases are TGTGCCAGCGGGTACCTCGTGGAGGGACGGATTGGCTACACCTTC.

V and J are TRBV5-1 and TRBJ2-3; the D is unclear. From germline, CDR1 is SGHRS and CDR2 YFSETQ. CDR3 length: 12 amino acids. Trimming left V 0 bases short and J 6 bases short, with 5 bases between. CDR3 protein: CASSLERDTQYF. DNA for the CDR3: TGCGCCAGCAGCTTGGAACGGGATACGCAGTATTTT.

The CDR3 sequence is CASKIQGRNTEAFF. CDR3 nucleotide sequence: TGTGCCAGCAAGATACAGGGCAGGAACACTGAAGCTTTCTTT. V and J are TRBV6-5 and TRBJ1-1; D is possibly TRBD1 (6 bases). In germline, CDR1 is MNHEY, CDR2 SVGAGI. V was cut by 7 bases and J by 1 base, with 13 bases left in between. This CDR3 has 14 residues.

The rearrangement links TRBV4-1 to TRBJ1-5, with D perhaps matching TRBD1 (5 bases). This CDR3 has 16 amino acids. Trimming removed 0 bases from V and 3 bases from J, with 12 bases in between. Germline V gene lookup returns CDR1 MGHRA and CDR2 YSYEKL. CDR3 nucleotides: TGCGCCAGCAGCCAAGATAAGGGGATAGACAATCAGCCCCAGCATTTT. Its protein product is CASSQDKGIDNQPQHF.

The chain is built from TRBV6-6 and TRBJ2-1; a possible D gene is TRBD1 (6 bases). The germline gives CDR1 MNHNY, CDR2 SVGAGI (reference sequence). Deletions cut 6 bases from V and 8 bases from J, with 14 bases between. The CDR3 sequence is 13 residues long. The DNA for the CDR3 is TGTGCCAGCAGGCAACAGGGTCCGGATGAGCAGTTCTTC. Protein sequence: CASRQQGPDEQFF.

CDR3: CASSQAIRDRYSNQPQHF. The DNA of the CDR3 is TGCGCCAGCAGTCAGGCAATCCGGGACAGGTATAGCAATCAGCCCCAGCATTTT. This chain uses TRBV23-1 with TRBJ1-5; 8 bases map to TRBD1. TRBV23-1 is assigned to the ORF class and has an uncertain function. The CDR3 runs 18 residues. V was pared by 3 bases and J by 0 bases, with 10 bases of the junction left unmatched.

V gene TRBV19 combines with J gene TRBJ1-1; TRBD1 is a possible D gene (5 bases). Germline CDR1 is LNHDA and CDR2 is SQIVND (reference sequence). The CDR3 covers 15 residues. The V end lost 0 bases, the J end lost 5 bases, and 13 bases lay between the germline ends. The CDR3 is CASSIDLGGRTEAFF. The CDR3 DNA follows: TGTGCCAGTAGTATAGATCTCGGGGGAAGGACTGAAGCTTTCTTT.

A few counts support this clone. J is TRBJ1-2 and V is TRBV9, with TRBD1 matching over 7 bases. Germline CDR1 reads SGDLS; CDR2 reads YYNGEE. The V gene end was trimmed by 1 base and the J gene end by 1 base; junction bases not matched to a gene: 7. CDR3 size: 16 residues. CDR3 amino acids: CASSVKQGIDNYGYTF. CDR3 sequence (DNA): TGTGCCAGCAGCGTAAAACAGGGGATAGATAACTATGGCTACACCTTC.

This rearrangement joins TRBV5-4 to TRBJ2-7; D might be TRBD2 (6 bases). This CDR3 comprises 13 residues. V lost 0 bases and J lost 6, with 10 bases in between. Germline CDR1 is SGHNT and CDR2 is YYREEE (reference sequence). CDR3: CASSLATSREQYF. CDR3 coding DNA: TGTGCCAGCAGCTTGGCCACTAGCCGCGAGCAGTACTTC.

This clone is a singleton in its sample. A junction boundary mismatches the germline segment, possibly from a read error. V is TRBV7-9 and J is TRBJ1-2; 7 bases map to TRBD1. The CDR3 is 14 amino acids. Looked up from germline, CDR1 is SEHNR and CDR2 is FQNEAQ (reference sequence). CDR3 amino acids: CSSSFTGTEYGYTF. DNA of the CDR3: TGTTCCAGCAGCTTTACCGGGACAGAGTATGGCTACACCTTC.

In the case of this clone: This same CDR3 is encoded by further DNA sequences in the sample. The genes are TRBV6-5 and TRBJ2-7, with D possibly being TRBD2 (6 bases). CDR1 is MNHEY and CDR2 is SVGAGI in the germline V gene. CDR3 length equals 15 residues. Trimming removed 6 bases at V and 2 bases at J, with 17 bases between. The CDR3 coding sequence is TGTGCCAGCAGCCGCACGGGGGTACCTCCCTACGAGCAGTACTTC. It specifies CASSRTGVPPYEQYF.

The chain joins TRBV7-9 to TRBJ1-4, with D possibly TRBD1 on 5 matching bases. Germline assignment: CDR1 SEHNR and CDR2 FQNEAQ (reference sequence). V dropped 3 bases and J dropped 8 bases, with 13 bases sitting between them. The CDR3 has 14 residues. The CDR3 DNA is TGTGCCAGCAGCTTTCATGGGGCAGAAGAAAAACTGTTTTTT. Its translation: CASSFHGAEEKLFF.

The V and J genes are TRBV29-1 and TRBJ2-1; D possibly corresponds to TRBD1 (6 bases). This CDR3 has 12 residues. Germline V gene data show CDR1 as SQVTM and CDR2 as ANQGSEA. Trimming left V 7 bases short and J 7 bases short, with 14 bases between. CDR3 amino acids: CSGAGARNEQFF. In DNA, the CDR3 is TGCAGCGGAGCAGGGGCCCGGAATGAGCAGTTCTTC.

The rearrangement joins TRBV28 to TRBJ2-3, with TRBD1 matching over 10 bases. V lost 5 bases to trimming and J lost 1 base; unmatched junction nucleotides: 6. Per the germline V gene, CDR1 is MDHEN and CDR2 is SYDVKM. CDR3 length equals 16 residues. CDR3 region: CASSTAGTGGTDTQYF. The CDR3, as DNA: TGTGCCAGCAGTACGGCCGGGACAGGGGGCACAGATACGCAGTATTTT.

The chain employs TRBV11-2 and TRBJ2-7; TRBD1 matches at 7 bases. This CDR3 is 13 amino acids long. Germline loops: CDR1 SGHAT, CDR2 FQNNGV. V gave up 5 bases and J gave up 6 bases; unmatched junction bases: 7. CDR3 in amino acids: CASSTPTGSEQYF. Written as DNA, the CDR3 is TGTGCCAGCAGCACCCCGACAGGGTCCGAGCAGTACTTC. The entire variable domain, with the rest obtained from reference TRBV11-2 and TRBJ2-7, is as follows: EAGVAQSPRYKIIEKRQSVAFWCNPISGHATLYWYQQILGQGPKLLIQFQNNGVVDDSQLPKDRFSAERLKGVDSTLKIQPAKLEDSAVYLCASSTPTGSEQYFGPGTRLTVT.

This chain links TRBV28 with TRBJ2-1; D ambiguous. The V and J ends lost 7 bases and 10 bases respectively, with 20 bases between them. The CDR3 is 14 residues long. The germline CDR1 and CDR2 sequences are MDHEN and SYDVKM. CDR3 nucleotide sequence: TGTGCCAGCATCGGAGTGGTAGAGATCACCGAGCAGTTCTTC. As protein: CASIGVVEITEQFF.

The chain combines TRBV6-1 with TRBJ2-1; D is possibly TRBD2 (6 bases). V lost 11 bases and J 8 bases, leaving 16 bases between the germline ends. Looked up from germline, CDR1 is MNHNS and CDR2 is SASEGT. CDR3 length: 12 residues. CDR3 loop: CALGAGSDEQFF. The CDR3 DNA is TGTGCCTTAGGTGCGGGAAGCGATGAGCAGTTCTTC.

This clone was found once. This chain uses TRBV9 with TRBJ1-2; the D gene is possibly TRBD1 (6 bases). V lost 0 bases to trimming and J lost 7 bases, with 10 bases between them. Germline CDR1 is SGDLS and CDR2 is YYNGEE. The CDR3 has 13 amino acids. The CDR3 sequence is CASSVEARGGYTF. The CDR3 DNA follows: TGTGCCAGCAGCGTAGAGGCCAGGGGTGGCTACACCTTC.